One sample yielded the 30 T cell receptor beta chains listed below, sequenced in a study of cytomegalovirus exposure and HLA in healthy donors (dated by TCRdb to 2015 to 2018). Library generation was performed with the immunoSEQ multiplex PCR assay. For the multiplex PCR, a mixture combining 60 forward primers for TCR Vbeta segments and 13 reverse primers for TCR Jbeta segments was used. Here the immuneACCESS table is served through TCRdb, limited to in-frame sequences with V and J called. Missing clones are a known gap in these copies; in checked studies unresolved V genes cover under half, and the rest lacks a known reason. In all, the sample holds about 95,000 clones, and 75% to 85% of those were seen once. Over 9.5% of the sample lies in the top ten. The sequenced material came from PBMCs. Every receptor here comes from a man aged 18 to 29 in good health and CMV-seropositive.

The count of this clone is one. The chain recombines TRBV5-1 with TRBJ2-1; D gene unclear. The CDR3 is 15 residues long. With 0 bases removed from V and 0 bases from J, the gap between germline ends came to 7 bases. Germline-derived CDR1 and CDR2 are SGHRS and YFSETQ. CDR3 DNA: TGCGCCAGCAGCTTGGCAGGTGCCTCCTACAATGAGCAGTTCTTC. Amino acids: CASSLAGASYNEQFF.

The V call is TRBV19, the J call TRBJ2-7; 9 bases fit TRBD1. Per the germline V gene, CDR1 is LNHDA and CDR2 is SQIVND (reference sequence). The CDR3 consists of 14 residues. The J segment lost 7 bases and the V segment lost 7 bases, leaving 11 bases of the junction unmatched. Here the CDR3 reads CASNTGTGYQEQYF. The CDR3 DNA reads TGTGCCAGTAATACCGGGACAGGGTATCAAGAGCAGTACTTC. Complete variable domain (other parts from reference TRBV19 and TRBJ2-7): DGGITQSPKYLFRKEGQNVTLSCEQNLNHDAMYWYRQDPGQGLRLIYYSQIVNDFQKGDIAEGYSVSREKKESFPLTVTSAQKNPTAFYLCASNTGTGYQEQYFGPGTRLTVT.

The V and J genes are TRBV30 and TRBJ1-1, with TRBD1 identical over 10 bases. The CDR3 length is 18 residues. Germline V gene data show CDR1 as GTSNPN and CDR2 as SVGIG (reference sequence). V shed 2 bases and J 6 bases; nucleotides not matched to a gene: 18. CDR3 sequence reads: CAWSSWSGQGIGVPEAFF. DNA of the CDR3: TGTGCCTGGAGTTCGTGGTCGGGACAGGGGATAGGAGTGCCTGAAGCTTTCTTT.

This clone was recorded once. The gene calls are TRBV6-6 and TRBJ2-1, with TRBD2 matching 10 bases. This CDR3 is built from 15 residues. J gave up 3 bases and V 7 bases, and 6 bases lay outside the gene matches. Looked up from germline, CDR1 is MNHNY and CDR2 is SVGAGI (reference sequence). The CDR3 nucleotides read TGTGCCAGCATCGATAGCGGGGGGATCTACAATGAGCAGTTCTTC. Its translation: CASIDSGGIYNEQFF.

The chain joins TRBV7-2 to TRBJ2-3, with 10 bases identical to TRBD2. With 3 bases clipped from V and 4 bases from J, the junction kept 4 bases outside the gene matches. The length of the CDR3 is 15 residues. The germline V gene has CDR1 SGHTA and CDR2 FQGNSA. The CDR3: CASSFSGGTADTQYF. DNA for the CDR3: TGTGCCAGCAGCTTTAGCGGGGGGACCGCAGATACGCAGTATTTT.

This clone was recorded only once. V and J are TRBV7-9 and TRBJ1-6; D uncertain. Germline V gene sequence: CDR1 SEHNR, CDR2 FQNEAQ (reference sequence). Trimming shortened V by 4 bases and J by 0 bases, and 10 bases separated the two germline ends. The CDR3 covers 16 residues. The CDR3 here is CASSSPQSSYNSPLHF. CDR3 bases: TGTGCCAGCAGCTCGCCACAGAGCTCCTATAATTCACCCCTCCACTTT.

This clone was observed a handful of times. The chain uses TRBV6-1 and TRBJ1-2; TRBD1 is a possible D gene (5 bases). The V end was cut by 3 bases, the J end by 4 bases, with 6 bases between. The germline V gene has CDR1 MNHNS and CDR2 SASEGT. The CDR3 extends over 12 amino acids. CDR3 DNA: TGTGCCAGCAGTGAGGGGGGCTATGGCTACACCTTC. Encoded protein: CASSEGGYGYTF.

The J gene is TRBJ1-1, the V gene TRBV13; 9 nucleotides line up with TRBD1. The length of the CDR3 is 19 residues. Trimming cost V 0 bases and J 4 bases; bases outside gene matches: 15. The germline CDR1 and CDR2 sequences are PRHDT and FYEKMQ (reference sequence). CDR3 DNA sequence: TGTGCCAGCAGCTTAGGCCTGAGGGAACGACAGGGGGTAGTCACTGAAGCTTTCTTT. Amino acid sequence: CASSLGLRERQGVVTEAFF. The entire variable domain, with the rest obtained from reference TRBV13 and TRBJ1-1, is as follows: AAGVIQSPRHLIKEKRETATLKCYPIPRHDTVYWYQQGPGQDPQFLISFYEKMQSDKGSIPDRFSAQQFSDYHSELNMSSLELGDSALYFCASSLGLRERQGVVTEAFFGQGTRLTVV.

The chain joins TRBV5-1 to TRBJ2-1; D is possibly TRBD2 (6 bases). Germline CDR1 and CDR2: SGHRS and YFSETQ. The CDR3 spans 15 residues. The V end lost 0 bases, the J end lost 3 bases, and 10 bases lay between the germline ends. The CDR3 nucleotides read TGCGCCAGCAGCTTGGGCGGGGCCCTCTACAATGAGCAGTTCTTC. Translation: CASSLGGALYNEQFF.

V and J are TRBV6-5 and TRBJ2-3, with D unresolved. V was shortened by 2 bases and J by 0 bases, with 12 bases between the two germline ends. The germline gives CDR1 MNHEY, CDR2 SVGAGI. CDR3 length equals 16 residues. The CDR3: CASSYRKFESTDTQYF. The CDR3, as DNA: TGTGCCAGCAGTTACCGAAAATTTGAGAGCACAGATACGCAGTATTTT.

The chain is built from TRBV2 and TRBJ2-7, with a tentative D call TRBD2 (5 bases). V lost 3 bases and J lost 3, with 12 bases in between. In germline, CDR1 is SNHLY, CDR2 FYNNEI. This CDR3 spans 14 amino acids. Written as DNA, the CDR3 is TGTGCCAGCAGTGACGGGGTTATCGTCTACGAGCAGTACTTC. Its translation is CASSDGVIVYEQYF.

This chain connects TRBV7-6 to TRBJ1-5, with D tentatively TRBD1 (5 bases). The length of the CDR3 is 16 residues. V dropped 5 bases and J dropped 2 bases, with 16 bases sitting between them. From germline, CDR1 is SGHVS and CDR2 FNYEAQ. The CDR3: CASSGSQGGRNQPQHF. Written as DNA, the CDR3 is TGTGCCAGCAGCGGGAGTCAGGGAGGGCGCAATCAGCCCCAGCATTTT. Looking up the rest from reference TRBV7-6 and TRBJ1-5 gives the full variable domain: GAGVSQSPRYKVTKRGQDVALRCDPISGHVSLYWYRQALGQGPEFLTYFNYEAQQDKSGLPNDRFSAERPEGSISTLTIQRTEQRDSAMYRCASSGSQGGRNQPQHFGDGTRLSIL.

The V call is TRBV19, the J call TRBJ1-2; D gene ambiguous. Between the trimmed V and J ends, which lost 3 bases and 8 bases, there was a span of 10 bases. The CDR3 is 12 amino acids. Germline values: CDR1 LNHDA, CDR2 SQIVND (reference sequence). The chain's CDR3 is CASSIAGYGYTF. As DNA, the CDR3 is TGTGCCAGTAGTATTGCGGGCTACGGCTACACCTTC.

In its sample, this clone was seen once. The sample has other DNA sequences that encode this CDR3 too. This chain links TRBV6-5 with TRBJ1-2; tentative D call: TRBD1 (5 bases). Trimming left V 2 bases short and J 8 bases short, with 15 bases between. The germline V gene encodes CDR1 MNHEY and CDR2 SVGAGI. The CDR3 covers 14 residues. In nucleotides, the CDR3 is TGTGCCAGCAGTTACCAGGGCGGCGCGGAGGGCTACACCTTC. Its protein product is CASSYQGGAEGYTF.

CDR3 sequence (DNA): TGTGCCAGCAGTCCGCAGACAGGGGTAAGGGATCAGCCCCAGCATTTT. Translation gives CASSPQTGVRDQPQHF. The V gene is TRBV28, the J gene TRBJ1-5; 8 bases fit TRBD1. CDR1 MDHEN and CDR2 SYDVKM come from the germline V gene. This CDR3 is 16 amino acids long. V dropped 5 bases and J dropped 5; count of bases not matched to a gene: 11.

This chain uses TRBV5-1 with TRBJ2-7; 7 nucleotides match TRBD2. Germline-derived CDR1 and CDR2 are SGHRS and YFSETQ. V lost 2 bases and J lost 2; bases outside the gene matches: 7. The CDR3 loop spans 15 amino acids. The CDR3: CASSLTSAIPYEQYF. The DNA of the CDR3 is TGCGCCAGCAGCTTAACTAGCGCTATCCCCTACGAGCAGTACTTC.

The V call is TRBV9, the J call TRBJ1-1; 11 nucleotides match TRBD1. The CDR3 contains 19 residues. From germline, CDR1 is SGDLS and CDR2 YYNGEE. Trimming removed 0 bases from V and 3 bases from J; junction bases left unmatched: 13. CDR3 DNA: TGTGCCAGCAGCGTAGTAATAATGGGACAGGGGGTATTGCACACTGAAGCTTTCTTT. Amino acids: CASSVVIMGQGVLHTEAFF.

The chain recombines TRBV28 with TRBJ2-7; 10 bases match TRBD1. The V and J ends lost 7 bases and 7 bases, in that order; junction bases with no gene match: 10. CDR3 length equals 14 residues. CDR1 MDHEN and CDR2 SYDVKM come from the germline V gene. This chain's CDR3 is CASTEGQGLGEQYF. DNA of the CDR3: TGTGCCAGCACTGAGGGACAGGGGTTGGGTGAGCAGTACTTC.

The CDR3 spells CASSSGQGPNQPQHF. In nucleotides, the CDR3 is TGTGCCAGCAGCTCCGGACAGGGTCCTAATCAGCCCCAGCATTTT. The chain has TRBV11-2 and TRBJ1-5; 8 nucleotides agree with TRBD1. This CDR3 region has 15 residues. The germline CDR1 and CDR2 sequences are SGHAT and FQNNGV. Trimming at V came to 4 bases and at J to 4 bases, leaving 6 bases not matched to a gene.

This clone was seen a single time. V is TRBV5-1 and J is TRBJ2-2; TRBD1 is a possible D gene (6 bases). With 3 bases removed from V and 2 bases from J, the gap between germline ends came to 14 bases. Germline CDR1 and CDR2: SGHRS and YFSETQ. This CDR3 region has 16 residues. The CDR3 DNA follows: TGCGCCAGCAGCTCCACAGGGTCCATAAACACCGGGGAGCTGTTTTTT. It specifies CASSSTGSINTGELFF.

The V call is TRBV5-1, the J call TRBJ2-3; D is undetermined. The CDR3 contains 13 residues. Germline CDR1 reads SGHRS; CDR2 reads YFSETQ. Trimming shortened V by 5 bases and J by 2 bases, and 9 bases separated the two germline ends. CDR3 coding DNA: TGCGCCAGCAGGGCAGGTTACACAGATACGCAGTATTTT. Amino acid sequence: CASRAGYTDTQYF.

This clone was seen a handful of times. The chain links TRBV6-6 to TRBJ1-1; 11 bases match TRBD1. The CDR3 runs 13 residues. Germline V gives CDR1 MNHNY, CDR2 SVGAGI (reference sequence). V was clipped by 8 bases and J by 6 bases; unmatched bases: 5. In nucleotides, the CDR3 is TGTGCCAGCGGTCGGACAGGGGGCGCTGAAGCTTTCTTT. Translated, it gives CASGRTGGAEAFF.

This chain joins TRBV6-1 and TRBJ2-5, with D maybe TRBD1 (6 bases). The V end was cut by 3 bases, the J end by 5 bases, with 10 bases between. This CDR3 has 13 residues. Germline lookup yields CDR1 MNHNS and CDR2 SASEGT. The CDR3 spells CASSEGTRETQYF. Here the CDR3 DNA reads TGTGCCAGCAGTGAGGGGACAAGGGAGACCCAGTACTTC.

CDR3: CASSQDGSGGEGADTQYF. The CDR3 DNA reads as TGCGCCAGCAGCCAAGATGGTAGCGGGGGCGAGGGAGCAGATACGCAGTATTTT. The V and J genes are TRBV4-1 and TRBJ2-3, with 9 bases fitting TRBD2. This CDR3 is built from 18 residues. V was clipped by 0 bases and J by 4 bases; unmatched bases: 11. Per germline, CDR1 MGHRA and CDR2 YSYEKL.

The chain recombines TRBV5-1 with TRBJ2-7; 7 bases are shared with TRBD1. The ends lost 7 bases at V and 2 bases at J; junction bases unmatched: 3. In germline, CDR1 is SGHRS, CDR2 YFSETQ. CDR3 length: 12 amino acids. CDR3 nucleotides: TGCGCCAGCCGACAGGGCGCCTACGAGCAGTACTTC. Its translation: CASRQGAYEQYF. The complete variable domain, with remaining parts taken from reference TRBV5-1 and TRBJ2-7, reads KAGVTQTPRYLIKTRGQQVTLSCSPISGHRSVSWYQQTPGQGLQFLFEYFSETQRNKGNFPGRFSGRQFSNSRSEMNVSTLELGDSALYLCASRQGAYEQYFGPGTRLTVT.

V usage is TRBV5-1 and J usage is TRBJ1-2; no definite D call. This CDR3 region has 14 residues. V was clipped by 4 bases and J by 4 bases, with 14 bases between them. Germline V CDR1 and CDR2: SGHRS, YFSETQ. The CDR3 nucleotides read TGCGCCAGCAGCAGGGAGGAATTGGGCTATGGCTACACCTTC. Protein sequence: CASSREELGYGYTF.

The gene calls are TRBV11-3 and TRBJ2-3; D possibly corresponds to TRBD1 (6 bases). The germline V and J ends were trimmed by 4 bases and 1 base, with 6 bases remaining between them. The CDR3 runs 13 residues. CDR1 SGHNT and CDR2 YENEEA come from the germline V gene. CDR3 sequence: CASSWTGTDTQYF. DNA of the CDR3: TGTGCCAGCAGCTGGACAGGCACAGATACGCAGTATTTT. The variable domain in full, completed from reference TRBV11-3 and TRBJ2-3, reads EAGVVQSPRYKIIEKKQPVAFWCNPISGHNTLYWYLQNLGQGPELLIRYENEEAVDDSQLPKDRFSAERLKGVDSTLKIQPAELGDSAVYLCASSWTGTDTQYFGPGTRLTVL.

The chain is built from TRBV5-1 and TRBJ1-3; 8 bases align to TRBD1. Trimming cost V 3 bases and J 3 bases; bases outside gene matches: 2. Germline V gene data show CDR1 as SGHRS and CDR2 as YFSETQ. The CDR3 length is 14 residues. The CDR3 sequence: CASSYGQGGNTIYF. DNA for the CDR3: TGCGCCAGCAGCTATGGACAGGGTGGAAACACCATATATTTT. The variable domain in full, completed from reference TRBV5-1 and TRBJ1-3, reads KAGVTQTPRYLIKTRGQQVTLSCSPISGHRSVSWYQQTPGQGLQFLFEYFSETQRNKGNFPGRFSGRQFSNSRSEMNVSTLELGDSALYLCASSYGQGGNTIYFGEGSWLTVV.

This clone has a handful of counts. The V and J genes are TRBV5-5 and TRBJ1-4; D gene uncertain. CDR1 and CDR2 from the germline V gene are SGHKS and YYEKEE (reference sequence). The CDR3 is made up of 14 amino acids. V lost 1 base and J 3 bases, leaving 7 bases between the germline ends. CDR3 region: CASSLLQSNEKLFF. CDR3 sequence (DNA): TGTGCCAGCAGCTTGTTACAGTCTAATGAAAAACTGTTTTTT.

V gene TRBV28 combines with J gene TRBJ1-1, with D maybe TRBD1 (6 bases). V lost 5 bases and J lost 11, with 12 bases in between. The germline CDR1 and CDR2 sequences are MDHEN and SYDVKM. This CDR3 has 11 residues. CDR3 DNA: TGTGCCAGCAGTCTCCAAAGGGGGGCTTTCTTT. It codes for CASSLQRGAFF.